Sequencing of this T cell receptor beta chain was carried out in a study of T cell changes during pregnancy in multiple sclerosis. Profiled with immunoSEQ multiplex PCR; TCRdb holds only in-frame clones, not every one. Found here are some 40,000 clones, under 95% of them singletons; the top ten hold over 0.75%. The CDR3 contains 13 residues. Losses at the gene ends were 6 bases for V and 8 bases for J; bases not matched to a gene: 6. Germline CDR1 is KGHSH and CDR2 is LQKENI. The input for sequencing was CD4+ T cells from peripheral blood mononuclear cells, taken in the third trimester of pregnancy. The origin of this receptor is a female donor with multiple sclerosis, enrolled in a pregnancy study. The chain recombines TRBV18 with TRBJ1-2; 10 bases map to TRBD1. The CDR3 spells CASSPDRGYGYTF. The CDR3 bases are TGTGCCAGCTCTCCGGACAGGGGGTACGGCTACACCTTC. Complete variable domain (other parts from reference TRBV18 and TRBJ1-2): NAGVMQNPRHLVRRRGQEARLRCSPMKGHSHVYWYRQLPEEGLKFMVYLQKENIIDESGMPKERFSAEFPKEGPSILRIQQVVRGDSAAYFCASSPDRGYGYTFGSGTRLTVV.